Listed below are T cell receptor beta chains from one sample, sequenced in a study of immune reconstitution after stem cell transplant in scleroderma. TCRdb itself ran the RT-PCR reads through MiXCR, one entry per CDR3 protein. The table has 1,900 or so distinct CDR3 sequences, approximately 3.3% seen once. Sampling was performed before or after autologous hematopoietic stem cell transplantation (not recorded which). The receptors derive from a male donor with systemic sclerosis. Both conserved end residues are part of each CDR3. Each record gives: CDR3 DNA, CDR3 protein, D gene, clone size, J gene, V gene. The D gene is left open where the match is weak. Clone size appears in some rows only: once, few, many, or a class for an expanded clone.

DNA: TGCGCCAGCAGCCAAGTGAGCGGAGAAGAGACCCAGTACTTC; CDR3: CASSQVSGEETQYF; D: .; size: medium-sized; J: TRBJ2-5; V: TRBV4-3
DNA: TGTGCCACAACAAGCAGCTCCATTGACACTGAAGCTTTCTTT; CDR3: CATTSSSIDTEAFF; D: .; size: medium-sized; J: TRBJ1-1; V: TRBV12-3/TRBV12-4
DNA: TGTGCCAGCAGCTTAATTGGCCAAAACACTGAAGCTTTCTTT; CDR3: CASSLIGQNTEAFF; D: .; size: medium-sized; J: TRBJ1-1; V: TRBV7-2
DNA: TGTGCCATCAGTGAACCCCCGAGCAATCAGCCCCAGCATTTT; CDR3: CAISEPPSNQPQHF; D: .; size: medium-sized; J: TRBJ1-5; V: TRBV10-3
DNA: TGCGCCAGCAGCCGCCAGGACAATGAGCAGTTCTTC; CDR3: CASSRQDNEQFF; D: .; size: medium-sized; J: TRBJ2-1; V: TRBV4-3
DNA: TGTGCCAGCAGTTTATCGGACAGCCGGGGCGAAGCTTTCTTT; CDR3: CASSLSDSRGEAFF; D: .; size: medium-sized; J: TRBJ1-1; V: TRBV27
DNA: TGCAGTGCTACCGCCGGGACTAGCGGGGCCTCGCAGTATTTT; CDR3: CSATAGTSGASQYF; D: TRBD2; size: medium-sized; J: TRBJ2-3; V: TRBV20-1
DNA: TGTGCCAGCTCACCGGCGCAGGGAGCAGATACGCAGTATTTT; CDR3: CASSPAQGADTQYF; D: .; size: medium-sized; J: TRBJ2-3; V: TRBV18
DNA: TGTGCCAGCAGTGAAGAAGGGGGTGGAGGGCTGGGTGAGCAGTTCTTC; CDR3: CASSEEGGGGLGEQFF; D: .; size: hyperexpanded; J: TRBJ2-1; V: TRBV6-1
DNA: TGCAGTGCTAGAGACCGGACTAGCGGGAGGACAAATGAGCAGTTCTTC; CDR3: CSARDRTSGRTNEQFF; D: TRBD2; size: medium-sized; J: TRBJ2-1; V: TRBV20-1
DNA: TGCGCCAGCGTGAGCGGGGCCCTAAACACAGATACGCAGTATTTT; CDR3: CASVSGALNTDTQYF; D: TRBD2; size: medium-sized; J: TRBJ2-3; V: TRBV5-1
DNA: TGCAGTGCTAGAACCCGGGGGGGTGGGACTGAAGCTTTCTTT; CDR3: CSARTRGGGTEAFF; D: .; size: medium-sized; J: TRBJ1-1; V: TRBV20-1
DNA: TGTGCCAGCAGTGAAGGGACAGTACATGGCTACACCTTC; CDR3: CASSEGTVHGYTF; D: TRBD1; size: few; J: TRBJ1-2; V: TRBV25-1
DNA: TGCAGCGTAGCTAGGACAACTGGGAACACTGAAGCTTTCTTT; CDR3: CSVARTTGNTEAFF; D: .; size: medium-sized; J: TRBJ1-1; V: TRBV29-1
DNA: TGTGCCAGCAGCTTGACTCATGGCAGCCCCCCGGAGCAGTACTTC; CDR3: CASSLTHGSPPEQYF; D: .; size: .; J: TRBJ2-7; V: TRBV7-9
DNA: TGCAGTGCTAGTTTCAGGACCACCGGGGAGCTGTTTTTT; CDR3: CSASFRTTGELFF; D: .; size: medium-sized; J: TRBJ2-2; V: TRBV20-1
DNA: TGCATGCCGAGAGCCGGGACTAGCGGAAAGAGCTCCTACAATGAGCAGTTCTTC; CDR3: CMPRAGTSGKSSYNEQFF; D: TRBD2; size: medium-sized; J: TRBJ2-1; V: TRBV20-1
DNA: TGCAGTGCTACGACGACAGGGGTGGGTAATTCACCCCTCCACTTT; CDR3: CSATTTGVGNSPLHF; D: TRBD1; size: medium-sized; J: TRBJ1-6; V: TRBV20-1
DNA: TGTGCCAGCCGACAGGGGGGAGTCTATGGCTACACCTTC; CDR3: CASRQGGVYGYTF; D: TRBD1; size: medium-sized; J: TRBJ1-2; V: TRBV6-5
DNA: TGTGCCACCGTTCGTGACATAGGTTCCTACGAGCAGTACTTC; CDR3: CATVRDIGSYEQYF; D: .; size: medium-sized; J: TRBJ2-7; V: TRBV15
DNA: TGTGCCAGCATCAGGGACAGGGGGCTCCTTTCTAGCACAGATACGCAGTATTTT; CDR3: CASIRDRGLLSSTDTQYF; D: TRBD1; size: .; J: TRBJ2-3; V: TRBV7-8
DNA: TGTGCCAGCTCACCACAACACAGTCAAGAGACCCAGTACTTC; CDR3: CASSPQHSQETQYF; D: .; size: medium-sized; J: TRBJ2-5; V: TRBV18
DNA: TGCGCCAGCAGCCTGGACAGGGGGGAACTGAATGGCTACACCTTC; CDR3: CASSLDRGELNGYTF; D: TRBD1; size: medium-sized; J: TRBJ1-2; V: TRBV5-1
DNA: TGTGCCAGCAGCCCGAACCGTGGAGGGAATTCACCCCTCCACTTT; CDR3: CASSPNRGGNSPLHF; D: .; size: medium-sized; J: TRBJ1-6; V: TRBV14
DNA: TGTGCCAGCAGCAAAAACAGTGAGAACACTGAAGCTTTCTTT; CDR3: CASSKNSENTEAFF; D: .; size: medium-sized; J: TRBJ1-1; V: TRBV12-3/TRBV12-4
DNA: TGTGCCAGCAGCTTTGAGGCCTACGAGCAGTACTTC; CDR3: CASSFEAYEQYF; D: .; size: medium-sized; J: TRBJ2-7; V: TRBV7-9
DNA: TGTGCCAGCAGTTACGGAGACTCGACCCAGTACTTC; CDR3: CASSYGDSTQYF; D: .; size: .; J: TRBJ2-5; V: TRBV6-5
DNA: TGTGCCAGCAGCCAAGATGGGTTCAAGACAGATACGCAGTATTTT; CDR3: CASSQDGFKTDTQYF; D: .; size: medium-sized; J: TRBJ2-3; V: TRBV4-2
DNA: TGTGCCAGCAGCAGTCGGGACGGATACTACAATGAGCAGTTCTTC; CDR3: CASSSRDGYYNEQFF; D: .; size: medium-sized; J: TRBJ2-1; V: TRBV7-2
DNA: TGCAGCGTTGGGGACCCAGGAAGGGGTGGCTACACCTTC; CDR3: CSVGDPGRGGYTF; D: .; size: medium-sized; J: TRBJ1-2; V: TRBV29-1
DNA: TGTGCCAGCAGCCAAGTGTCTAACTATGGCTACACCTTC; CDR3: CASSQVSNYGYTF; D: .; size: medium-sized; J: TRBJ1-2; V: TRBV3-1
DNA: TGTGCCAGCAGCTTAGTTTTGGGTGACAAAAACATTCAGTACTTC; CDR3: CASSLVLGDKNIQYF; D: .; size: medium-sized; J: TRBJ2-4; V: TRBV7-2
DNA: TGTGCCAGCAGCTTAGCGATGGGGAACCAGAGCCCCCTCCACTTT; CDR3: CASSLAMGNQSPLHF; D: .; size: medium-sized; J: TRBJ1-6; V: TRBV7-2
DNA: TGTGCCAGCAGTTACGCTAGTTCTAAACCCCTGGGGGAGACCCAGTACTTC; CDR3: CASSYASSKPLGETQYF; D: .; size: medium-sized; J: TRBJ2-5; V: TRBV6-7
DNA: TGTGCCAGCAGCCCCCGGACCACAGATACGCAGTATTTT; CDR3: CASSPRTTDTQYF; D: .; size: medium-sized; J: TRBJ2-3; V: TRBV13
DNA: TGTGCCAGCAGCCTCCGCCGGGACCTAGGGGGGAAAAACATTCAGTACTTC; CDR3: CASSLRRDLGGKNIQYF; D: .; size: medium-sized; J: TRBJ2-4; V: TRBV6-5
DNA: TGCGCCAGCAGCTTGGTACCCTCTGGGGCCAACGTCCTGACTTTC; CDR3: CASSLVPSGANVLTF; D: .; size: medium-sized; J: TRBJ2-6; V: TRBV5-1
DNA: TGTGCCAGCAAACCGGGACAGGGGTTGAAGCCCCAGCATTTT; CDR3: CASKPGQGLKPQHF; D: .; size: medium-sized; J: TRBJ1-5; V: TRBV21-1
DNA: TGCAGTGCTAGAGAAGGGTCCACCGGGGAGCTGTTTTTT; CDR3: CSAREGSTGELFF; D: .; size: medium-sized; J: TRBJ2-2; V: TRBV20-1
DNA: TGCGCCAGCAGCCAAGATGGAGCGGGGGGACGGGGGGATACGCAGTATTTT; CDR3: CASSQDGAGGRGDTQYF; D: TRBD2; size: medium-sized; J: TRBJ2-3; V: TRBV4-3
DNA: TGCAGCACGGGACTATCCTACGAGCAGTACTTC; CDR3: CSTGLSYEQYF; D: TRBD2; size: medium-sized; J: TRBJ2-7; V: TRBV20-1